This T cell receptor (beta chain) stems from a study of response to subunit inactivated influenza vaccine. Each CDR3 protein is one row after TCRdb ran MiXCR on the RT-PCR reads. The sample consists of hundreds of thousands of distinct CDR3 sequences, roughly 10% of them appearing once. Per germline, CDR1 DFQATT and CDR2 SNEGSKA (reference sequence). Losses at the gene ends were 2 bases for V and 4 bases for J; bases not matched to a gene: 7. This CDR3 region has 15 residues. This clonotype was counted a few times. Its antigen remains unidentified. General study results and limits: It was the authors' suggestion that each seasonal influenza vaccination recruits few new T cells.

The sample here was PBMCs from blood, taken on the day of vaccination. The rearrangement uses TRBV20-1 and TRBJ2-3; 9 nucleotides line up with TRBD2. The TCR sequence derives from a middle-aged man who received an inactivated influenza vaccine. Written as DNA, the CDR3 is TGCAGTGCTAGAAATCTAGCGGGGACGTCAGATACGCAGTATTTT. Its protein product is CSARNLAGTSDTQYF.